This TCR beta chain derives from a study of cytomegalovirus exposure and HLA in healthy donors (TCRdb year 2017). About the investigation overall: An earlier analysis of more than 550 of the donors reported approximately 260 Gb of sequence data and 117 million unique TCR beta sequences obtained from around 170 million T cells. About five DR-DQ haplotypes were treated as single units for association and clustering because of strong linkage in the cohort. Typing coverage differed by locus: A, B, C, DRB1 and DQB1 were typed in roughly 629-640 donors, DQA1 in 500 to 550, DPA1 in roughly 590, and DPB1 in roughly 470. Rather than drawing on any new phenotypic data, the later analysis identified candidate immune exposures from TCR beta sequences and the way those sequences occurred across donors. Along with the approximately 700-subject first cohort, a separate validation cohort of roughly 110 different subjects was used. Among about 410 genotyped donors of the cohort, an average of about 220,000 unique TCR beta nucleotide sequences was sequenced per donor, of which 15% to 20% were non-productive. To decide whether each TCR beta V gene segment behaved as functional or pseudogenic, an earlier analysis of over 500 of the donors relied on high-throughput TCR beta sequencing. To predict cytomegalovirus infection status, the study combined high-throughput TCR immunosequencing, statistical association of individual TCRs with disease status, and machine learning. A later genetic analysis used genome-wide SNP genotypes for about 65% of the 666 donors, treating that subset as a discovery cohort. Every repertoire in the discovery cohort had been generated on one and the same sequencing platform. A later analysis re-analyzed previously published TCR beta repertoires from several hundred donors and added high-resolution HLA genotyping to study TCR occurrence patterns. The T cell repertoires of around 670 subjects were profiled by immunosequencing and related to cytomegalovirus serostatus. Alongside the repertoire data, information on donor age, sex, ethnicity and CMV serostatus was compiled. An early release covering roughly 600 HLA-typed donors comprised about 290 gigabases of sequencing data and approximately 80 million unique TCR sequences. Both class I and class II loci were covered by HLA typing, at four-digit resolution. The aim of the study was to test whether cataloging public T cell receptors could identify signatures of past pathogen exposure. Of the 300 to 450 genotyped donors, less than 90% were placed in the genetic ancestry cluster associated with self-reported Caucasian donors.

The full study reports these points: An association between a missense DCLRE1C variant and V-gene and J-gene trimming of TCR beta chains was found in a later genetic analysis and replicated in an independent cohort. The presence/absence analyses assumed that sequencing depth was roughly uniform across donors, and that assumption may not be true. Only TCR beta chains were sequenced in this cohort, and the absence of alpha or paired-chain data limited detectable features. In a later genetic analysis, fewer N-insertions in productive TCRs were reported among donors in an Asian-associated ancestry cluster than the 666-donor mean. A later analysis associated approximately 17,000 TCR beta sequences with specific HLA alleles at a false discovery rate of 0.05. The study gave a list of some 150 TCR beta chains associated with cytomegalovirus. In a later analysis, several top co-occurrence clusters were reported to appear linked to parvovirus B19, influenza, CMV and Epstein-Barr virus. According to a later analysis, TCR association rates differed among HLA loci, with DRB1 alleles showing the most associated TCRs and HLA-C alleles showing the fewest. Roughly 15 rarely observed V segments, including chromosome 9 orphons, were excluded from the earlier analysis of some 590 of the donors because counts were too low. Some IMGT-functional V segments, including TRBV6-2 and TRBV6-3, could not be told apart with the 87-base-pair reads, so those segments were excluded. The only immune exposure information available for the cohort was CMV serostatus. Correlated functional status among segregating V segments might reflect linkage disequilibrium, but an unknown experimental factor could not be ruled out. Because HLA typing was unavailable for some donors at each locus, only the typed subset was used in association tests. According to the authors, the approach could potentially be generalized to other disease states and immunological phenotypes. The sequencing pipeline was judged likely to have produced a cluster of highly shared sequence variants as a technical artifact. In an earlier analysis of approximately 590 of the donors, most TCR beta V segments appeared in productive rearrangements about 87% or about 30% of the time, broadly matching IMGT annotations. Compared with equally common non-associated chains, HLA-associated TCR beta chains in a later analysis were more clonally expanded and had lower generation probabilities. In both the original and validation cohorts, the classifier was reported to diagnose cytomegalovirus status with high specificity and sensitivity. When HLA alleles, especially DR and DQ, strongly co-occurred, TCR associations were difficult to assign to individual alleles. A further reported finding was that TCR beta sequences accurately predicted the HLA-A and HLA-B alleles for most subjects in the first cohort. Most CMV-associated TCR beta chains appeared to be HLA-restricted in a later analysis, and the HLA associations seemed to be driven largely by CMV exposure. In vitro tests confirmed that a few of the cytomegalovirus-associated TCR beta chains recognize cytomegalovirus antigens. Most TCR sequences were seen in very few donors, while some public TCRs were found in many individuals.

A remark on this clone: Its antigen remains undetermined. Base qualities are not provided; no much larger clone lies one nucleotide away.

Receptor libraries were prepared by the immunoSEQ multiplex PCR assay. For the multiplex PCR, a mixture combining 60 forward primers for TCR Vbeta segments and 13 reverse primers for TCR Jbeta segments was used. The CDR3 region of rearranged TCR beta genes was amplified from genomic DNA with a multiplex PCR assay. On the Illumina HiSeq System, the amplified TCR beta libraries were sequenced as 87-base-pair reads. From the authors' description of their analysis: A later analysis counted about 80 million unique TCR beta chains across the 666 repertoires, and about 10 million of these chains were shared by at least two donors. A nearest-neighbor algorithm error-corrected the raw reads and collapsed the reads into unique sequences, merging closely related sequences to remove PCR and sequencing errors. To assign V, D and J gene segments, CDR3 sequences were aligned to IMGT reference sequences. Each retained sequence needed at least a six-nucleotide match to both a V gene segment and a J gene segment. A rearrangement counted as productive if the CDR3 had no stop codons and remained in frame with V and J, and every other rearrangement counted as non-productive. CDR3 was defined according to IMGT convention as the region running from the second conserved V-encoded cysteine to the conserved J-encoded phenylalanine. Sequences without an unambiguous match to a single V gene segment were excluded from the earlier analysis of a few hundred of the donors. An earlier analysis of a few hundred of the donors called V segments functional above 56.7% productive rearrangements and segregating when the between-donor standard deviation exceeded 5%. A statistical classification framework was built for diagnosing cytomegalovirus status from the catalog of TCR beta chain sequences. A later analysis assigned V and J genes by comparing TCR nucleotide sequences with IMGT/GENE-DB human TR gene sequences. In a later analysis, CDR3 sequences and most-parsimonious VDJ recombination scenarios were assigned using the TCRdist pipeline. In a later analysis, every TCR beta chain was defined by the combination of its CDR3 amino acid sequence and its V-gene family, and reads without a unique V-gene family were dropped. As a way to deal with suspected cross-contamination and a sequencing artifact, a later analysis dropped roughly 600 nucleotide sequences that were highly shared and had low generation probability. A later analysis calculated a clonal expansion index for each public chain from normalized within-repertoire ranks of inferred template counts. A later analysis computed generation probabilities with a VDJ recombination model fitted to out-of-frame rearrangements, and checked the results against IGoR. Hypergeometric tests were used in a later analysis to score TCR-TCR, TCR-HLA and TCR-CMV co-occurrence, with a repertoire-size bias correction applied to the TCR pairs. A later analysis estimated false discovery rates by permuting HLA or CMV assignments 20 times. In a later analysis, co-occurring TCRs were grouped using DBSCAN, and TCRdist sequence similarity was added for clustering within HLA-allele-positive subsets. For co-occurrence clustering, repertoires with fewer than 30,000 or more than 120,000 public chains were excluded, along with about five repertoires with anomalous nucleotide sharing. Drawn from immuneACCESS, this table holds only the in-frame rearrangements with V and J called that TCRdb kept. Clones are partly lost; checked studies trace under half to an unresolved V gene and leave the rest unexplained. V and J calls and clone size follow that table, whereas D and trimming were derived from the DNA. The sample includes 150,000 to 200,000 clones, with around 80% observed a single time. The ten largest clones represent about 0.8% of the sample.

From a lookup of the germline V gene, CDR1 and CDR2 are MNHEY and SVGAGI. V has 6 bases trimmed and J has 7 bases trimmed; junction bases matching no gene number 7. From cysteine to phenylalanine, the CDR3 is 14 amino acids long. Only the CDR3 region is kept as DNA, spanning 42 bases read in frame from base 1. The cohort comprised some 730 healthy bone marrow donors. Cohort members were all nominally healthy when sampled, although unrecorded immune exposures were likely present. The donor tested CMV seronegative and was one of the 352 seronegative cohort members. Every donor gave a peripheral blood sample, and the peripheral blood mononuclear cells from that sample were used for TCR beta sequencing. Genomic DNA was extracted from the blood cell samples with the Qiagen DNeasy Blood Extraction Kit.

This clonotype was obtained from a woman younger than 30 in good health and CMV-seronegative. Rearrangement joined TRBV6-5 to TRBJ2-1, with 9 bases matching TRBD2. Sequences were obtained from PBMCs. The nucleotides are TGTGCCAGCAGCCCCGGGACTAGCACGAATGAGCAGTTCTTC. Translated, it reads CASSPGTSTNEQFF.